The T cell receptor beta chain described here comes from a study of cytomegalovirus exposure and HLA in healthy donors. Whole-study context: Membership in the Caucasian-associated ancestry cluster was found for 65% to 85% of roughly 360 genotyped donors.

On this clone itself: As yet, its antigen is unknown.

The PCR contained 60 Vbeta and 13 Jbeta primers. The table came from immunoSEQ multiplex PCR; TCRdb's copy has only in-frame clones and leaves some out. The top ten clones hold over 2% of a sample with 100,000 to 150,000 clones, about two thirds of them seen once. Regarding the study as a whole: Per published accounts, TCR beta sequences correctly predicted the HLA-A and HLA-B alleles of most subjects. Investigators reported around 150 TCR beta chains as tied to cytomegalovirus.

The CDR3 has 16 residues. The germline CDR1 and CDR2 sequences are SGDLS and YYNGEE. The V end was cut by 6 bases, the J end by 6 bases, with 23 bases between. This sequence joins TRBV9 and TRBJ2-3; possible D gene TRBD1, 6 bases. This clonotype originated in a woman aged 55-70 years in good health and CMV-seropositive. Sequencing was carried out using PBMCs. CDR3 region: CASTRQGTSTGDTQYF. The CDR3 nucleotides read TGTGCCAGCACCAGACAAGGGACATCAACTGGGGATACGCAGTATTTT.